These 26 T cell receptor beta chains originate from one sample sequenced in a study of blood T cells in healthy people across ages. PCR was performed a second time for about 7 to 11 cycles using a sample-barcoded 5' primer and a J-beta primer mix. TCRdb analysed the 5' RACE reads with MiXCR anew, one entry per CDR3 protein. The table lists approximately 1.5 million distinct CDR3 sequences, roughly 32% of them singletons. The sequenced sample consisted of blood. The receptors were sampled from a woman aged 25 to 45 in good health.

This clonotype was counted at least ten times. The V gene is TRBV9, the J gene TRBJ2-1; 10 bases are shared with TRBD2. From germline, CDR1 is SGDLS and CDR2 YYNGEE. This CDR3 is 15 amino acids long. Trimming took 2 bases from V and 1 from J; bases not matched to a gene: 0. CDR3 in amino acids: CASSVSGRSYNEQFF. The DNA of the CDR3 is TGTGCCAGCAGCGTTAGCGGGAGGTCCTACAATGAGCAGTTCTTC.

V usage is TRBV11-2 and J usage is TRBJ2-2, with TRBD1 matching 8 bases. V was pared by 1 base and J by 0 bases, with 10 bases of the junction left unmatched. The CDR3 contains 19 residues. The germline V gene has CDR1 SGHAT and CDR2 FQNNGV. CDR3 nucleotide sequence: TGTGCCAGCAGCTTAGGGCCGGGACAGGCCCACGCGAACACCGGGGAGCTGTTTTTT. Encoded protein: CASSLGPGQAHANTGELFF.

The chain recombines TRBV20-1 with TRBJ2-7; D assignment may be TRBD1 or TRBD2 (6 bases each). Trimming removed 3 bases at V and 0 bases at J, with 15 bases between. The length of the CDR3 is 15 residues. Germline CDR1 is DFQATT and CDR2 is SNEGSKA (reference sequence). The CDR3 is CSARGGLLSSYEQYF. CDR3 DNA sequence: TGCAGTGCTAGGGGGGGCCTTTTGAGCTCCTACGAGCAGTACTTC.

The V and J genes are TRBV6-5 and TRBJ1-1, with no clear D. Trimming cost V 8 bases and J 1 base, with 14 bases left between them. CDR3 length equals 14 residues. Germline V gene lookup returns CDR1 MNHEY and CDR2 SVGAGI. The CDR3: CASQAMWPNTEAFF. Written as DNA, the CDR3 is TGTGCCAGCCAGGCAATGTGGCCGAACACTGAAGCTTTCTTT.

J is TRBJ2-4 and V is TRBV7-8; D ambiguous. The J call may be mistaken, given a closer DNA end match to TRBJ2-7. The germline V gene has CDR1 SGHVS and CDR2 FQNEAQ. The CDR3 extends over 12 amino acids. DNA of the CDR3: TGTGCCAGCAGCCGAATCCGTGGCGAGCAGTACTTC. It yields the protein CASSRIRGEQYF.

The table lists this clonotype with a count of one. The chain links TRBV7-9 to TRBJ1-1; D not certain. The CDR3 runs to 14 residues. Germline lookup yields CDR1 SEHNR and CDR2 FQNEAQ (reference sequence). V lost 8 bases, J lost 1 base, and 14 bases lay in between. The CDR3 sequence: CASAHTGANTEAFF. The CDR3 nucleotides read TGTGCCAGCGCCCACACGGGAGCGAACACTGAAGCTTTCTTT.

The V and J genes are TRBV5-1 and TRBJ2-5, with D possibly called TRBD1 or TRBD2 (5 bases each). This CDR3 is built from 15 residues. CDR1 is SGHRS, CDR2 YFSETQ, per germline. Trimming pared 1 base from V and 2 bases from J, leaving 12 bases between. Written as DNA, the CDR3 is TGCGCCAGCAGCTTGCCCCGGGGCCCACAAGAGACCCAGTACTTC. It encodes CASSLPRGPQETQYF.

The chain couples TRBV28 to TRBJ2-7; TRBD2 aligns across 10 bases. The CDR3 is 15 amino acids. V was clipped by 3 bases and J by 7 bases; unmatched bases: 9. CDR1 is MDHEN and CDR2 is SYDVKM in the germline V gene. The CDR3 region has the DNA TGTGCCAGCAGTTTTGCAGCGGGAGGGGTGAGGGAGCAGTACTTC. The encoded protein is CASSFAAGGVREQYF.

This clonotype has a count of ten or more. The chain has TRBV29-1 and TRBJ2-6; no reliable D call. The V end lost 7 bases, the J end lost 1 base, and 5 bases lay between the germline ends. This CDR3 contains 12 residues. CDR1 SQVTM and CDR2 ANQGSEA come from the germline V gene. The DNA for the CDR3 is TGCAGCGCTCAGTCTGGGGCCAACGTCCTGACTTTC. It codes for CSAQSGANVLTF.

This clonotype was seen more than once but under ten times. The rearrangement joins TRBV30 to TRBJ2-5, with D hard to call. The CDR3 is 11 residues long. Per the germline V gene, CDR1 is GTSNPN and CDR2 is SVGIG (reference sequence). V lost 1 base, J lost 3 bases, and 3 bases lay in between. DNA of the CDR3: TGTGCCTGGAGTGCCGAAGAGACCCAGTACTTC. It is translated as CAWSAEETQYF. Full variable domain (remainder filled in from reference TRBV30 and TRBJ2-5): SQTIHQWPATLVQPVGSPLSLECTVEGTSNPNLYWYRQAAGRGLQLLFYSVGIGQISSEVPQNLSASRPQDRQFILSSKKLLLSDSGFYLCAWSAEETQYFGPGTRLLVL.

This clonotype was seen more than once but under ten times. The gene calls are TRBV20-1 and TRBJ2-1; 12 positions agree with TRBD2. The junction had 5 bases not matched to a gene; V was cut back by 5 bases and J by 6 bases. The CDR3 has 14 amino acids. From germline, CDR1 is DFQATT and CDR2 SNEGSKA (reference sequence). The CDR3 here is CSAHRLAGVNEQFF. Written as DNA, the CDR3 is TGCAGTGCTCACCGACTAGCGGGAGTCAATGAGCAGTTCTTC.

This chain links TRBV18 with TRBJ2-7, with D maybe TRBD2 (6 bases). V dropped 5 bases and J dropped 3 bases, with 17 bases sitting between them. Germline V gene lookup returns CDR1 KGHSH and CDR2 LQKENI. The CDR3 runs 15 residues. CDR3 coding DNA: TGTGCCAGCTCAGAGCAAACCGGGAGAAGCTACGAGCAGTACTTC. This codes for CASSEQTGRSYEQYF.

The rearrangement uses TRBV7-9 and TRBJ2-1, with TRBD1 matching over 8 bases. V dropped 7 bases and J dropped 2; count of bases not matched to a gene: 4. The CDR3 sequence is 14 residues long. Germline assignment: CDR1 SEHNR and CDR2 FQNEAQ (reference sequence). Here the CDR3 reads CASNPGQAYNEQFF. The CDR3 bases are TGTGCCAGCAATCCGGGACAGGCCTACAATGAGCAGTTCTTC.

In its sample, this clonotype was seen a few times. The chain joins TRBV2 to TRBJ2-1; D gene ambiguous. This CDR3 region has 15 residues. Trimming removed 4 bases at V and 0 bases at J, with 10 bases between. Germline V CDR1 and CDR2: SNHLY, FYNNEI. CDR3 bases: TGTGCCAGCAGTGGCGGACGCCACTCCTACAATGAGCAGTTCTTC. This codes for CASSGGRHSYNEQFF.

The chain combines TRBV7-2 with TRBJ2-1; D is perhaps TRBD1 or TRBD2 (6 bases each). Trimming took 2 bases from V and 8 from J, leaving 16 bases between them. The CDR3 is made up of 15 amino acids. Germline V lookup: CDR1 SGHTA, CDR2 FQGNSA. CDR3 in amino acids: CASSLSRGRRDEQFF. The CDR3 DNA reads as TGTGCCAGCAGCTTATCTCGGGGGCGTCGGGATGAGCAGTTCTTC.

The J gene is TRBJ2-1, the V gene TRBV4-1; no reliable D call. Trimming took off 4 bases at V and 4 bases at J, with 8 bases between the two ends. This CDR3 is built from 13 residues. Germline CDR1 is MGHRA and CDR2 is YSYEKL. CDR3: CASSPIRYNEQFF. In DNA form, the CDR3 reads TGCGCCAGCAGCCCCATTCGATACAATGAGCAGTTCTTC.

The V and J genes are TRBV6-1 and TRBJ2-7; maybe TRBD1 (6 bases). The J call is in doubt because the DNA end fits TRBJ2-5 better. CDR1 and CDR2 from the germline V gene are MNHNS and SASEGT. This CDR3 is 13 amino acids long. In nucleotides, the CDR3 is TGTGCCAGCAGTACAGGGATGGGGGAGACCCAGTACTTC. Translation: CASSTGMGETQYF.

In DNA, the CDR3 is TGTGCCAGCAGCCAAGTGGGGGGGGGCCGGGGTGAGCAGTTCTTC. As protein: CASSQVGGGRGEQFF. This chain uses TRBV4-2 with TRBJ2-1; TRBD2 is a possible D gene (7 bases). The germline V and J ends were trimmed by 1 base and 9 bases, with 16 bases remaining between them. The V gene's germline CDR1 is LGHNA and CDR2 YNFKEQ. This CDR3 region has 15 residues.

The CDR3 bases are TGTGCCAGCAGTGACACTTCAGCTAACTATGGCTACACCTTC. Its protein product is CASSDTSANYGYTF. This chain connects TRBV2 to TRBJ1-2, with D unresolved. The V gene lost 3 bases and the J gene lost 0 bases, with 8 bases spanning the gap. The length of the CDR3 is 14 residues. Germline V gene data show CDR1 as SNHLY and CDR2 as FYNNEI.

This clonotype has only a few counts. The J gene is TRBJ2-1, the V gene TRBV3-1; 8 positions match TRBD2. CDR3 length: 17 residues. The V and J ends lost 2 bases and 7 bases, in that order; junction bases with no gene match: 13. Germline-derived CDR1 and CDR2 are LGHDT and YNNKEL (reference sequence). In DNA form, the CDR3 reads TGTGCCAGCAGCCAATCTAATCGGCCGGGCGGGGGGAATGAGCAGTTCTTC. Protein sequence: CASSQSNRPGGGNEQFF.

J is TRBJ1-1 and V is TRBV20-1; D is unclear. The germline CDR1 and CDR2 sequences are DFQATT and SNEGSKA (reference sequence). The CDR3 has 14 residues. Trimming took off 6 bases at V and 4 bases at J, with 18 bases between the two ends. The DNA of the CDR3 is TGCAGTGCCACGGCCGGGGTTTTAGGCACTGAAGCTTTCTTT. This encodes CSATAGVLGTEAFF.

This rearrangement joins TRBV7-7 to TRBJ2-3; D gene uncertain. CDR3 length: 15 amino acids. V lost 5 bases and J 6 bases, leaving 18 bases between the germline ends. Germline-derived CDR1 and CDR2 are SSHAT and FNYEAQ (reference sequence). In DNA, the CDR3 is TGTGCCAGCAGCAAAACGCATACCAGAACGGATACGCAGTATTTT. Encoded protein: CASSKTHTRTDTQYF. The full variable domain, its missing parts supplied by reference TRBV7-7 and TRBJ2-3, is GAGVSQSPRYKVTKRGQDVTLRCDPISSHATLYWYQQALGQGPEFLTYFNYEAQPDKSGLPSDRFSAERPEGSISTLTIQRTEQRDSAMYRCASSKTHTRTDTQYFGPGTRLTVL.

As for this clonotype: A read error may produce the germline difference seen at one junction end. The rearrangement joins TRBV9 to TRBJ2-3; a weak D match, TRBD2 (6 bases). Germline V gene lookup returns CDR1 SGDLS and CDR2 YYNGEE. The CDR3 spans 17 residues. The DNA for the CDR3 is TGTGCCAACAGCGACCCCCTACTAGCTGGCGGTGCAGATACGCAGTATTTT. This encodes CANSDPLLAGGADTQYF.

The gene calls are TRBV4-1 and TRBJ1-5, with D possibly matching TRBD1 (5 bases). The CDR3 loop spans 14 amino acids. Trimming took off 5 bases at V and 7 bases at J, with 15 bases between the two ends. Germline V CDR1 and CDR2: MGHRA, YSYEKL. The CDR3 DNA follows: TGCGCCAGCAGCGGGCGGCAGGGTGGGCAGCCCCAGCATTTT. Translating it yields CASSGRQGGQPQHF.

Concerning this clonotype itself: A much larger clone differs by one base, so this may be a read error. This chain joins TRBV7-2 and TRBJ2-4, with D possibly being TRBD1 (5 bases). With the DNA end fitting TRBJ2-7 better, the J assignment may be wrong. Germline CDR1 is SGHTA and CDR2 is FQGNSA. CDR3 length equals 14 residues. This chain's CDR3 is CASSWFQGSYEQYF. The DNA of the CDR3 is TGTGCCAGCAGCTGGTTCCAGGGTTCCTACGAGCAGTACTTC.

The chain links TRBV11-2 to TRBJ2-1; TRBD2 agrees at 8 bases. The CDR3 covers 18 residues. V shed 2 bases, J shed 1 base, and the junction held 10 bases outside the gene matches. CDR1 is SGHAT and CDR2 is FQNNGV in the germline V gene. CDR3 in amino acids: CASSLFYLRGASYNEQFF. The DNA of the CDR3 is TGTGCCAGCAGCTTATTTTATCTGCGGGGGGCATCCTACAATGAGCAGTTCTTC.